Each of the 25 T cell receptor beta chains below was sequenced from the same sample in a study of response to subunit inactivated influenza vaccine. TCRdb called the RT-PCR reads again in MiXCR, with one record for every CDR3 protein. This sample has over 400,000 distinct CDR3 sequences, with approximately 10% found just once. This material consisted of PBMCs from blood, taken roughly 47 days after vaccination. The receptors were sampled from a man aged 45-65 years who received an inactivated influenza vaccine.

This clonotype has just a few counts. V usage is TRBV7-2 and J usage is TRBJ1-5; D not certain. V was cut by 6 bases and J by 0 bases, with 12 bases left in between. This CDR3 region has 15 residues. In germline, CDR1 is SGHTA, CDR2 FQGNSA. CDR3 in amino acids: CASRMVGYSNQPQHF. CDR3 nucleotide sequence: TGTGCCAGCAGAATGGTAGGGTATAGCAATCAGCCCCAGCATTTT. The full variable domain, completed using reference TRBV7-2 and TRBJ1-5, is GAGVSQSPSNKVTEKGKDVELRCDPISGHTALYWYRQSLGQGLEFLIYFQGNSAPDKSGLPSDRFSAERTGGSVSTLTIQRTQQEDSAVYLCASRMVGYSNQPQHFGDGTRLSIL.

The chain links TRBV9 to TRBJ2-3; a possible D gene is TRBD1 (7 bases). This CDR3 is built from 15 residues. CDR1 and CDR2 from the germline V gene are SGDLS and YYNGEE. Trimming stripped 3 bases from V and 8 bases from J, with 19 bases between. For the CDR3, the DNA is TGTGCCAGCAGCGCCCCGAGGAGGGGGCAAGGTACGCAGTATTTT. Translating it yields CASSAPRRGQGTQYF. The full variable domain, in which reference TRBV9 and TRBJ2-3 provide the parts outside the CDR3, is DSGVTQTPKHLITATGQRVTLRCSPRSGDLSVYWYQQSLDQGLQFLIQYYNGEERAKGNILERFSAQQFPDLHSELNLSSLELGDSALYFCASSAPRRGQGTQYFGPGTRLTVL.

The genes are TRBV5-1 and TRBJ2-2; D is tentatively TRBD1 or TRBD2 (5 bases each). This CDR3 comprises 18 residues. V was clipped by 1 base and J by 0 bases, with 16 bases between them. Germline CDR1 SGHRS, CDR2 YFSETQ. Here the CDR3 DNA reads TGCGCCAGCAGCTTGAATCCTCCGGGACGACCGAACACCGGGGAGCTGTTTTTT. Its protein is CASSLNPPGRPNTGELFF.

The rearrangement joins TRBV19 to TRBJ1-5; D uncertain. Germline V gene lookup returns CDR1 LNHDA and CDR2 SQIVND (reference sequence). Trimming cost V 3 bases and J 5 bases, with 11 bases left between them. The CDR3 sequence is 14 residues long. The CDR3, as DNA: TGTGCCAGTAGTATGCGGGAAATCCATCAGCCCCAGCATTTT. Translating gives CASSMREIHQPQHF.

CDR3 sequence: CAISANRGANTGELFF. CDR3 DNA sequence: TGTGCCATCAGTGCTAACAGGGGCGCGAACACCGGGGAGCTGTTTTTT. The V call is TRBV10-3, the J call TRBJ2-2, with 7 bases identical to TRBD1. This CDR3 is 16 amino acids long. Trimming removed 4 bases from V and 0 bases from J; junction bases left unmatched: 5. Germline lookup yields CDR1 ENHRY and CDR2 SYGVKD.

V and J are TRBV12-3 or TRBV12-4 and TRBJ2-7, with no clear D. The CDR3 has 15 amino acids. V was clipped by 1 base and J by 2 bases, with 12 bases between them. As DNA, the CDR3 is TGTGCCAGCAGTTTAGGGGTGGGCCTTCCCTACGAGCAGTACTTC. It encodes CASSLGVGLPYEQYF.

This clonotype has a count of ten or more. The chain uses TRBV7-8 and TRBJ2-7, with 7 bases fitting TRBD1. Germline CDR1 is SGHVS and CDR2 is FQNEAQ. The CDR3 totals 15 residues. The V gene end was trimmed by 3 bases and the J gene end by 3 bases; junction bases not matched to a gene: 8. The DNA of the CDR3 is TGTGCCAGCAGCTTCGGTCGAGGGGGCTACTACGAGCAGTACTTC. It translates to CASSFGRGGYYEQYF. The whole variable domain, remainder taken from reference TRBV7-8 and TRBJ2-7, is GAGVSQSPRYKVAKRGQDVALRCDPISGHVSLFWYQQALGQGPEFLTYFQNEAQLDKSGLPSDRFFAERPEGSVSTLKIQRTQQEDSAVYLCASSFGRGGYYEQYFGPGTRLTVT.

This clonotype was seen only a few times. The chain links TRBV20-1 to TRBJ1-1; TRBD1 agrees at 12 bases. The junction had 6 bases not matched to a gene; V was cut back by 0 bases and J by 4 bases. Germline CDR1 and CDR2: DFQATT and SNEGSKA (reference sequence). The CDR3 loop spans 16 amino acids. The CDR3 DNA is TGCAGTGCTAGAGACCCCCGGGACAGGGGGCGCACTGAAGCTTTCTTT. As protein: CSARDPRDRGRTEAFF.

This clonotype was recorded many times. The chain employs TRBV6-5 and TRBJ2-1, with D unresolved. This CDR3 has 15 amino acids. V lost 0 bases to trimming and J lost 0 bases, with 6 bases between them. From germline, CDR1 is MNHEY and CDR2 SVGAGI. The CDR3 is CASSYSESSYNEQFF. CDR3 DNA sequence: TGTGCCAGCAGTTACTCAGAGAGCTCCTACAATGAGCAGTTCTTC.

This chain uses TRBV7-9 with TRBJ2-5; the match to TRBD2 covers 7 bases. This CDR3 contains 15 residues. Germline assignment: CDR1 SEHNR and CDR2 FQNEAQ (reference sequence). After removal of 4 bases from V and 7 bases from J, the junction contained 12 bases not matched to a gene. The DNA for the CDR3 is TGTGCCAGCAGCTCCCCGGAGCCAGGGAGGGGGACCCAGTACTTC. Protein sequence: CASSSPEPGRGTQYF.

This clonotype was picked up many times. CDR3 nucleotide sequence: TGTGCCAGCAGTTTAGACTCGCGGCACACAGATACGCAGTATTTT. Protein sequence: CASSLDSRHTDTQYF. The chain recombines TRBV12-3 or TRBV12-4 with TRBJ2-3; unclear D gene. Deletions cut 1 base from V and 2 bases from J, with 10 bases between. The length of the CDR3 is 15 residues.

This clonotype was detected a few times. The gene calls are TRBV12-3 or TRBV12-4 and TRBJ2-3; D may match TRBD1 or TRBD2 (7 bases each). This CDR3 has 14 amino acids. V was clipped by 3 bases and J by 6 bases, with 13 bases between them. The CDR3 DNA follows: TGTGCCAGCAGTTTTCGACAGGGAGGGGATACGCAGTATTTT. Encoded protein: CASSFRQGGDTQYF.

The rearrangement joins TRBV5-1 to TRBJ1-1; TRBD1 aligns across 7 bases. Germline trimming cut 6 bases from V and 4 bases from J; bases unmatched to any gene: 6. Germline V gene data show CDR1 as SGHRS and CDR2 as YFSETQ. The CDR3 is 13 amino acids. Written as DNA, the CDR3 is TGCGCCAGCACCCTGGGACAGACCACTGAAGCTTTCTTT. Its translation is CASTLGQTTEAFF.

This clonotype was picked up a small number of times. The chain carries TRBV7-2 and TRBJ2-2; 7 nucleotides match TRBD1. V lost 5 bases to trimming and J lost 1 base; unmatched junction nucleotides: 7. Germline V gene lookup returns CDR1 SGHTA and CDR2 FQGNSA. CDR3 length: 16 amino acids. Here the CDR3 reads CASSPGQVRNTGELFF. CDR3 sequence (DNA): TGTGCCAGCAGCCCCGGACAGGTTCGGAACACCGGGGAGCTGTTTTTT.

The chain couples TRBV11-2 to TRBJ1-1, with 9 bases that match TRBD1. The V gene's germline CDR1 is SGHAT and CDR2 FQNNGV. The CDR3 has 14 residues. J was trimmed by 5 bases and V by 5 bases; bases with no gene match: 6. CDR3 DNA: TGTGCCAGCAGCGTGGGACAGGGAGGGACTGAAGCTTTCTTT. Translated: CASSVGQGGTEAFF.

This clonotype has ten or more counts. The chain carries TRBV12-3 or TRBV12-4 and TRBJ2-2; maybe TRBD2 (5 bases). Trimming cost V 6 bases and J 2 bases, with 7 bases left between them. This CDR3 spans 13 amino acids. This CDR3 is CASRTRNTGELFF. CDR3 DNA: TGTGCCAGCAGAACTAGAAACACCGGGGAGCTGTTTTTT.

There are a few counts of this clonotype. The rearrangement links TRBV20-1 to TRBJ1-1; D gene ambiguous. The CDR3 has 13 amino acids. Trimming removed 4 bases at V and 5 bases at J, with 14 bases between. CDR1 DFQATT and CDR2 SNEGSKA come from the germline V gene (reference sequence). This chain's CDR3 is CSAIAQAGTEAFF. CDR3 DNA sequence: TGCAGTGCTATCGCGCAGGCCGGGACTGAAGCTTTCTTT.

V and J are TRBV25-1 and TRBJ2-6; D is unresolved. The V end was cut by 3 bases, the J end by 2 bases, with 8 bases between. Germline CDR1 is MGHDK and CDR2 is SYGVNS. This CDR3 region has 15 residues. This CDR3 is CASSEVRPGANVLTF. The CDR3 coding sequence is TGTGCCAGCAGTGAGGTGAGGCCTGGGGCCAACGTCCTGACTTTC.

J is TRBJ1-5 and V is TRBV12-3 or TRBV12-4, with unresolved D. The CDR3 sequence is 16 residues long. The V end was cut by 6 bases, the J end by 6 bases, with 21 bases between. The CDR3 DNA reads as TGTGCCAGCAGGGATTCTAAAGACGGGCTGACTCAGCCCCAGCATTTT. Its protein product is CASRDSKDGLTQPQHF.

The gene calls are TRBV7-9 and TRBJ2-7; no reliable D call. CDR1 is SEHNR and CDR2 is FQNEAQ in the germline V gene (reference sequence). The V end lost 8 bases, the J end lost 5 bases, and 1 base lay between the germline ends. The CDR3 is 8 amino acids. CDR3 DNA sequence: TGTGCCAGCCACGAGCAGTACTTC. Protein product: CASHEQYF.

This chain uses TRBV7-2 with TRBJ1-1; 11 bases map to TRBD1. Germline V gene lookup returns CDR1 SGHTA and CDR2 FQGNSA. J lost 7 bases, V lost 5 bases, and 6 bases had no gene match. The CDR3 is made up of 14 amino acids. Here the CDR3 DNA reads TGTGCCAGCAGCCAGGACAGGGGGCAGGGTGAAGCTTTCTTT. This sequence encodes CASSQDRGQGEAFF.

The chain carries TRBV6-1 and TRBJ1-4; D is unresolved. The V end was cut by 4 bases, the J end by 8 bases, with 17 bases between. The CDR3 has 15 residues. From germline, CDR1 is MNHNS and CDR2 SASEGT. CDR3 coding DNA: TGTGCCAGCAGTGTCTCAAGGGCGACGAGGGAAAAACTGTTTTTT. Translated: CASSVSRATREKLFF.

This clonotype was counted at least ten times. The rearrangement uses TRBV11-2 and TRBJ2-7; D possibly matches TRBD1 or TRBD2 (5 bases each). This CDR3 is built from 15 residues. Germline CDR1 SGHAT, CDR2 FQNNGV. V lost 5 bases, J lost 6 bases, and 20 bases lay in between. CDR3 residues: CASSPRDRSGSEQYF. Written as DNA, the CDR3 is TGTGCCAGCAGCCCAAGAGATCGGTCAGGGAGCGAGCAGTACTTC.

This clonotype has ten or more counts. The chain combines TRBV27 with TRBJ2-5; no definite D call. Trimming took off 1 base at V and 2 bases at J, with 8 bases between the two ends. CDR1 is MNHEY and CDR2 is SMNVEV in the germline V gene (reference sequence). The CDR3 is 14 residues long. CDR3 region: CASSLFSGQETQYF. CDR3 DNA: TGTGCCAGCAGTTTATTTAGTGGGCAAGAGACCCAGTACTTC.

The table lists this clonotype with many counts. The CDR3 spells CSASLAGGPETQYF. CDR3 nucleotide sequence: TGCAGTGCCTCTCTAGCGGGAGGGCCAGAGACCCAGTACTTC. The rearrangement joins TRBV20-1 to TRBJ2-5; TRBD2 aligns across 12 bases. The CDR3 has 14 residues. J lost 4 bases, V lost 6 bases, and 6 bases had no gene match. Germline V gives CDR1 DFQATT, CDR2 SNEGSKA (reference sequence).